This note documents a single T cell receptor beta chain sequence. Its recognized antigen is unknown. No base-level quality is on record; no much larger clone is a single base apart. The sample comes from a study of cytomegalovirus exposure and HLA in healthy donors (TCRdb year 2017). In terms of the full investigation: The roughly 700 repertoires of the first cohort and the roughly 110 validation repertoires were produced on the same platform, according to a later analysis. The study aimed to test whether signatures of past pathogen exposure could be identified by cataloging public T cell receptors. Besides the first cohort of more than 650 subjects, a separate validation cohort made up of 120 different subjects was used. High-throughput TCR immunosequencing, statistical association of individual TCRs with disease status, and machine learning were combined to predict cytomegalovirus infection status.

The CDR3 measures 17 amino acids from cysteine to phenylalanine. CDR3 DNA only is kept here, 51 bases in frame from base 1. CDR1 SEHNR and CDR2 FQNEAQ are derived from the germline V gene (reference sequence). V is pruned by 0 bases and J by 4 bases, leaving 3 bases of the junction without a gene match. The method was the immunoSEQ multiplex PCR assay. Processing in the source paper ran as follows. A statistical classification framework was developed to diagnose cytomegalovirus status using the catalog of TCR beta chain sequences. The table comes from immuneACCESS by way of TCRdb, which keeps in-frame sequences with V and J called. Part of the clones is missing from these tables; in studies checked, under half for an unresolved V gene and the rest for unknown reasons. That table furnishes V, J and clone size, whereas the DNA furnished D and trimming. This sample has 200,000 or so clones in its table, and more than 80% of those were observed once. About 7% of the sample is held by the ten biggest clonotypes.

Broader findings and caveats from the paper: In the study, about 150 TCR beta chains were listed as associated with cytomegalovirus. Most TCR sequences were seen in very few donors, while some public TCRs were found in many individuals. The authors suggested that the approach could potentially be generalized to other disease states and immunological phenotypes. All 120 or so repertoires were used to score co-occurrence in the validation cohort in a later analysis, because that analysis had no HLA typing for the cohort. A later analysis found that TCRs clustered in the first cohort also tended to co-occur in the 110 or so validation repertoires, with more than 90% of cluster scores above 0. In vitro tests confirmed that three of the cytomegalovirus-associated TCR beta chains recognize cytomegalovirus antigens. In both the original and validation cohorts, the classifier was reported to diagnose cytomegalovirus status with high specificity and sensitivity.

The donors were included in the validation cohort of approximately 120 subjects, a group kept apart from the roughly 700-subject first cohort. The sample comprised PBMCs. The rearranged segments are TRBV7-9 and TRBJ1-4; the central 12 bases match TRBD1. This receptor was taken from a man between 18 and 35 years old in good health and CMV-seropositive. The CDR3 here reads CASSLAGQGAFNEKLFF. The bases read TGTGCCAGCAGCTTAGCGGGACAGGGGGCGTTTAATGAAAAACTGTTTTTT.